This T cell receptor (beta chain) is drawn from a study of blood T cell repertoires in COVID-19. Study-level background: The study drew acute and convalescent COVID-19 samples from the United States, Italy and Spain. Sources were T cells, B-cell-depleted T cells, or PBMCs; the material itself was cDNA or gDNA.

V lost 6 bases and J 3 bases, leaving 15 bases between the germline ends. Germline V gives CDR1 LNHDA, CDR2 SQIVND (reference sequence). The CDR3 extends over 14 amino acids. TCRdb keeps only in-frame clones here, not all; method: immunoSEQ multiplex PCR. This repertoire shows a few hundred thousand clones, 87% found once; its top ten account for around 10%. Ages ranged from about 18 to 89 years, with residence in around 24 US areas. Which cohort a participant joined came from the clinical history participants gave. Specimen: PBMCs or T cells enriched from blood (not recorded which). The chain has TRBV19 and TRBJ2-7; maybe TRBD1 (6 bases). The sequence derives from a woman aged 50 to 65 who had recovered from COVID-19. This CDR3 is CASSPQGTVYEQYF. CDR3 sequence (DNA): TGTGCCAGTAGCCCCCAGGGGACGGTCTACGAGCAGTACTTC.